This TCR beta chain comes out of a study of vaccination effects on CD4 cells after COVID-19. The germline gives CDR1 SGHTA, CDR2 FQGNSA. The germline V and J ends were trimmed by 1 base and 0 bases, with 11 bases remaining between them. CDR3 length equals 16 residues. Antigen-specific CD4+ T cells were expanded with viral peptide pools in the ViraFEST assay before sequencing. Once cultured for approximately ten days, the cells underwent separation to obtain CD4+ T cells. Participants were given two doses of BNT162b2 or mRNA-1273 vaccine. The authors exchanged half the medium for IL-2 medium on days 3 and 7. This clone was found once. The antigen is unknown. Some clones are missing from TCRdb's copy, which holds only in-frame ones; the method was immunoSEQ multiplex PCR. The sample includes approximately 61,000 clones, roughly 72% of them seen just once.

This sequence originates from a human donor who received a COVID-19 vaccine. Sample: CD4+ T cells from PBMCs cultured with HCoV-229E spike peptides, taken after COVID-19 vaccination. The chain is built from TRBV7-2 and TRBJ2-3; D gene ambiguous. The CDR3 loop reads CASSLETVTSTDTQYF. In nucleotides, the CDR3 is TGTGCCAGCAGCTTAGAGACTGTCACTAGCACAGATACGCAGTATTTT.